This T cell receptor (beta chain) appears in the sequencing data of a study of cytomegalovirus exposure and HLA in healthy donors. General observations from the study: A classifier reportedly called cytomegalovirus status with high sensitivity and specificity. The listing of 150 or so TCR beta chains classed them as cytomegalovirus-associated.

The length of the CDR3 is 14 residues. Unmatched junction bases numbered 6, after V lost 7 bases and J lost 0 bases. Germline CDR1 MNHEY, CDR2 SVGAGI. Note on this clone: Its antigen is not identified.

Measured with immunoSEQ multiplex PCR; TCRdb has only the in-frame clones, and not every one. The top ten hold around 1.5% of the sample, which has around 70,000 clones, 94% seen once. Sequences were obtained from PBMCs. This chain connects TRBV6-5 to TRBJ2-7, with 7 bases that match TRBD1. The TCR sequence derives from a man aged 18-30 years in good health and CMV-seropositive. The CDR3 DNA sequence: TGTGCCAGCAAGGGGACAGTCTTCTCCTACGAGCAGTACTTC. Its protein product is CASKGTVFSYEQYF.